This TCR beta chain was sequenced in a study of OX40 agonist ivuxolimab in advanced cancers. Across the whole study: Prior checkpoint blockade (anti-PD-1, anti-PD-L1 or anti-CTLA-4) was permitted; approximately 44% had it. Findings of the study overall: People who partly responded at 0.1-3.0 mg/kg had some of the least clonal expansion seen.

Profiling relied on immunoSEQ multiplex PCR, and the TCRdb table lists in-frame clones only, not all of them. The sample holds approximately 89,000 clones; 90% to 95% are singletons and the top ten take about 2.3%. This CDR3 region has 14 residues. In the case of this clone: What it binds is unknown.

The receptor was derived from an adult with an advanced solid tumor such as melanoma, head and neck, liver or kidney cancer. The material was CD4+ or CD8+ T cells sorted from blood, obtained in a trial of the OX40 agonist ivuxolimab. The V call is TRBV21-1, the J call TRBJ2-1; the table assigns TRBD2, which was not confirmed against the DNA. TRBV21-1 is designated a pseudogene. CDR3 region: CASRPSAKTGEQFF. CDR3 sequence (DNA): TGTGCCAGCAGGCCTAGCGCCAAAACGGGTGAGCAGTTCTTC.